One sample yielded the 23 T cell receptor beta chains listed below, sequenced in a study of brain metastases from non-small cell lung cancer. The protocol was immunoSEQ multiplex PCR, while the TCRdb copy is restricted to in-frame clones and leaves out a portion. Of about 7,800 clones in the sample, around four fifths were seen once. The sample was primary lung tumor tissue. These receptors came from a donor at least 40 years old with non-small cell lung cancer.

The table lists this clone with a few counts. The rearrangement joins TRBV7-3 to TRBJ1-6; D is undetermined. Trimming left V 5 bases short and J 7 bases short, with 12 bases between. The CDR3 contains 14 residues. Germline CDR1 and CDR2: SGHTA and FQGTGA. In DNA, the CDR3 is TGTGCCAGCAGCCTCATAGGACGGAATTCACCCCTCCACTTT. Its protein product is CASSLIGRNSPLHF.

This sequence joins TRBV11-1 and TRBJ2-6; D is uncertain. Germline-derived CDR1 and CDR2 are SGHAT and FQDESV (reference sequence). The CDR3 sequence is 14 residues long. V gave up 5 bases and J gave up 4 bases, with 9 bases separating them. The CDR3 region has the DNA TGTGCCAGCAGCCCCTACTCGGGGGCCAACGTCCTGACTTTC. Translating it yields CASSPYSGANVLTF.

The DNA of the CDR3 is TGTGCCAGCAGTCCGCTCTGTGGGACTAGCGGGGGGAATAATGAGCAGTTCTTC. Translated: CASSPLCGTSGGNNEQFF. This chain uses TRBV6-2 or TRBV6-3 with TRBJ2-1; TRBD2 matches 15 bases. The ends lost 5 bases at V and 7 bases at J; junction bases unmatched: 12. This CDR3 is 18 amino acids long. The germline CDR1 and CDR2 sequences are MNHEY and SVGEGT.

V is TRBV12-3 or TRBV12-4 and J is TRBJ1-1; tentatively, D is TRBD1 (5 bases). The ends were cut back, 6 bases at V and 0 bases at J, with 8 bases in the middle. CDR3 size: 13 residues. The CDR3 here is CASSLTVNTEAFF. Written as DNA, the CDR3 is TGTGCCAGCAGCCTGACAGTGAACACTGAAGCTTTCTTT.

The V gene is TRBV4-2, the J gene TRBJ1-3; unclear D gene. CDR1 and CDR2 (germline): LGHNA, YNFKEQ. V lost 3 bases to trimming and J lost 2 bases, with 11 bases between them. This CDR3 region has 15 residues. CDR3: CASSHPGPTGNTIYF. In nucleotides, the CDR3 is TGTGCCAGCAGCCACCCCGGGCCCACTGGAAACACCATATATTTT.

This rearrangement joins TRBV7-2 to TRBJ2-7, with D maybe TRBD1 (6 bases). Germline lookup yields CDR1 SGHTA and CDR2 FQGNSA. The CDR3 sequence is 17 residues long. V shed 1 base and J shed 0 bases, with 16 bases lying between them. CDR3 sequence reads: CASSLVFALDSSYEQYF. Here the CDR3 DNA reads TGTGCCAGCAGCTTAGTGTTTGCTCTGGACAGCTCCTACGAGCAGTACTTC.

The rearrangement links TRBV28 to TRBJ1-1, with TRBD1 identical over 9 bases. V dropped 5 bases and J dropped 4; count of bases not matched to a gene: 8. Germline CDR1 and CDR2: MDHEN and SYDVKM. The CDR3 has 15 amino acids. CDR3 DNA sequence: TGTGCCAGCAGTCTCGGGGACAGGGTAGTCACTGAAGCTTTCTTT. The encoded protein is CASSLGDRVVTEAFF.

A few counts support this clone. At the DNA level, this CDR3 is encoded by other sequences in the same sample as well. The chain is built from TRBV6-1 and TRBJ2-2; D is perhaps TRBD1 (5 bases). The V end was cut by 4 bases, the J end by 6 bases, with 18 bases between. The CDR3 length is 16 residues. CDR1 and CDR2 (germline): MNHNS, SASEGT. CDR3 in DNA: TGTGCCAGCAGTGTGGTCGGTAGGGGATTATCCGGGGAGCTGTTTTTT. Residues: CASSVVGRGLSGELFF.

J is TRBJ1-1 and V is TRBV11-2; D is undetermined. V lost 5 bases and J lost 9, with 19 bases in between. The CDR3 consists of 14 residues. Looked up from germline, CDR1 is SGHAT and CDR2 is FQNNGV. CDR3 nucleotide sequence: TGTGCCAGCAGCCTGGATACGGGGATGACTAAAGCTTTCTTT. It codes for CASSLDTGMTKAFF. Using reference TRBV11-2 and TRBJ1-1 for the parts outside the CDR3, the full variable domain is EAGVAQSPRYKIIEKRQSVAFWCNPISGHATLYWYQQILGQGPKLLIQFQNNGVVDDSQLPKDRFSAERLKGVDSTLKIQPAKLEDSAVYLCASSLDTGMTKAFFGQGTRLTVV.

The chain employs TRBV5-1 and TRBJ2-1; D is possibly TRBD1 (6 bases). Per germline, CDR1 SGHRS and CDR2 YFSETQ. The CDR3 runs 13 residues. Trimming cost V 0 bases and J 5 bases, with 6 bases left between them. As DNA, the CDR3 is TGCGCCAGCAGCTTGGGACAGGACAATGAGCAGTTCTTC. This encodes CASSLGQDNEQFF.

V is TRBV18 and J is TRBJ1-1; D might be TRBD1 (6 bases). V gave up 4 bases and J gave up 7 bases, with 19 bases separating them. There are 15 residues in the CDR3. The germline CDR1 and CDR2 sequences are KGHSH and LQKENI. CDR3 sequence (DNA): TGTGCCAGCTCACTTTTAAATCAGGGGACGGATGAAGCTTTCTTT. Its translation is CASSLLNQGTDEAFF. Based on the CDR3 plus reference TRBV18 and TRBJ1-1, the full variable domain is NAGVMQNPRHLVRRRGQEARLRCSPMKGHSHVYWYRQLPEEGLKFMVYLQKENIIDESGMPKERFSAEFPKEGPSILRIQQVVRGDSAAYFCASSLLNQGTDEAFFGQGTRLTVV.

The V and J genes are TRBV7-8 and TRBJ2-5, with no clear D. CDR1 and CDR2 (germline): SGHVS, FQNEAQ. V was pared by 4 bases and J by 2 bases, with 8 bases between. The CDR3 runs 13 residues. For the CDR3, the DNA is TGTGCCAGCAGCTCCCGGATTCAAGAGACCCAGTACTTC. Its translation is CASSSRIQETQYF.

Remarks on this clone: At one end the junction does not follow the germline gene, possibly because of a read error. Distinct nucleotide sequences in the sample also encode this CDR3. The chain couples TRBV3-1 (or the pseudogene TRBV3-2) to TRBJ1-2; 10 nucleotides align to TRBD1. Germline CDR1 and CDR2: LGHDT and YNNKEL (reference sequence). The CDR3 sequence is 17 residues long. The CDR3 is CASSQVLGQGDSGGYTF. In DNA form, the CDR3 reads TGTGCCAGCAGCCAAGTCCTAGGACAGGGGGACTCGGGCGGCTACACCTTT.

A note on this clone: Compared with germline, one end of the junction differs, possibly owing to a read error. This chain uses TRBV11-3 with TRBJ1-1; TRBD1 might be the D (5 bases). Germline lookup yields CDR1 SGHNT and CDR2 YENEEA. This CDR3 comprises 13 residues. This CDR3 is CASSLDRRSEAFF. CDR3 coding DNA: TGTGCCAGCAGCCTAGACAGAAGATCTGAAGCTTTCTTT.

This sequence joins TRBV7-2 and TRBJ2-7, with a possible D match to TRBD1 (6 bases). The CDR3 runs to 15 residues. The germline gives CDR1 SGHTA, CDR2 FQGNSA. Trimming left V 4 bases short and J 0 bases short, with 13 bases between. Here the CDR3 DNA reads TGTGCCAGCAGCTCAGGGGCAGGGAGCTCCTACGAGCAGTACTTC. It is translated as CASSSGAGSSYEQYF.

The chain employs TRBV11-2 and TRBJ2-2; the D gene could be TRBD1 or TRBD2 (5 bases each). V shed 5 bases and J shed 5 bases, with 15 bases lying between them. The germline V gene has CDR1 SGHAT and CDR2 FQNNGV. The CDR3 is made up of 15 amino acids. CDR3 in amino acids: CASSRGRVVTGELFF. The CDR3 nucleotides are TGTGCCAGCAGCCGGGGCCGGGTGGTGACCGGGGAGCTGTTTTTT. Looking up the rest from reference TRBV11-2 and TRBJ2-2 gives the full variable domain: EAGVAQSPRYKIIEKRQSVAFWCNPISGHATLYWYQQILGQGPKLLIQFQNNGVVDDSQLPKDRFSAERLKGVDSTLKIQPAKLEDSAVYLCASSRGRVVTGELFFGEGSRLTVL.

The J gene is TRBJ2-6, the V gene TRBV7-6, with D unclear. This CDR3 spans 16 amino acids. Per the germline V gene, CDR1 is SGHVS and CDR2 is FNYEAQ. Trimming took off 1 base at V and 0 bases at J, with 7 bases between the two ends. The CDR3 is CASSLDQYSGANVLTF. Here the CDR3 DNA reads TGTGCCAGCAGCTTAGACCAGTACTCTGGGGCCAACGTCCTGACTTTC.

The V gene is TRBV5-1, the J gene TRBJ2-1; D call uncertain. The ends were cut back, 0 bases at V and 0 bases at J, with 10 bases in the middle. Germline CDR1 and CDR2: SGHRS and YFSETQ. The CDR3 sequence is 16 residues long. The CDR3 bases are TGCGCCAGCAGCTTGGGGCTGCCGAGCTCCTACAATGAGCAGTTCTTC. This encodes CASSLGLPSSYNEQFF.

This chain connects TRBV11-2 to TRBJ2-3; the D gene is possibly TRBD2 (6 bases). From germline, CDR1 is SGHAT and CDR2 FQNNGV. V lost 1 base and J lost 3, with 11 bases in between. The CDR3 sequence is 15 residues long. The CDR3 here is CASSLGAGMTDTQYF. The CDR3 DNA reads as TGTGCCAGCAGCTTAGGGGCGGGGATGACAGATACGCAGTATTTT.

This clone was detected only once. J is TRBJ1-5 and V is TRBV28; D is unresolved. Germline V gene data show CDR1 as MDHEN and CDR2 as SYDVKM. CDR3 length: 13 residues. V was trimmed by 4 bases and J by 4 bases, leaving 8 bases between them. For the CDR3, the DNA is TGTGCCAGCAGTTGGGCCGGTAATCAGCCCCAGCATTTT. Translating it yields CASSWAGNQPQHF.

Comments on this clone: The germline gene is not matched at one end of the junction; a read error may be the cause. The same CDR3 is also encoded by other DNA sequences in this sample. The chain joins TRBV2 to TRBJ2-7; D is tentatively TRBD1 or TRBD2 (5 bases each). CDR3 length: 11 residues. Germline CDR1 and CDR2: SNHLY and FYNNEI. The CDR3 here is CASRGRDEQYF. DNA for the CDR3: TGTGCCAGCAGGGGTAGGGACGAGCAATACTTC.

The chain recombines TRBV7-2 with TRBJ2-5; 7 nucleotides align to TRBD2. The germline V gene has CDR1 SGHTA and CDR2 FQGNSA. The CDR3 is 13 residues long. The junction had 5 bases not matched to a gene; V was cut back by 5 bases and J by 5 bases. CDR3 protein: CASSQSGVETQYF. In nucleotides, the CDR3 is TGTGCCAGCAGCCAGAGCGGGGTGGAGACCCAGTACTTC. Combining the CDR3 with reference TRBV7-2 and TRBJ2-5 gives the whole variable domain GAGVSQSPSNKVTEKGKDVELRCDPISGHTALYWYRQSLGQGLEFLIYFQGNSAPDKSGLPSDRFSAERTGGSVSTLTIQRTQQEDSAVYLCASSQSGVETQYFGPGTRLLVL.

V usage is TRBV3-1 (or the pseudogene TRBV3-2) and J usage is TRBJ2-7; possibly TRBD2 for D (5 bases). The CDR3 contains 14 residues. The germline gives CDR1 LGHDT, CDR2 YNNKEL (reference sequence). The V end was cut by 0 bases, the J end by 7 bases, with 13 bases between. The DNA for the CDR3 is TGTGCCAGCAGCCAAGATCGGGGTTCTAGTGAGCAGTACTTC. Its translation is CASSQDRGSSEQYF.